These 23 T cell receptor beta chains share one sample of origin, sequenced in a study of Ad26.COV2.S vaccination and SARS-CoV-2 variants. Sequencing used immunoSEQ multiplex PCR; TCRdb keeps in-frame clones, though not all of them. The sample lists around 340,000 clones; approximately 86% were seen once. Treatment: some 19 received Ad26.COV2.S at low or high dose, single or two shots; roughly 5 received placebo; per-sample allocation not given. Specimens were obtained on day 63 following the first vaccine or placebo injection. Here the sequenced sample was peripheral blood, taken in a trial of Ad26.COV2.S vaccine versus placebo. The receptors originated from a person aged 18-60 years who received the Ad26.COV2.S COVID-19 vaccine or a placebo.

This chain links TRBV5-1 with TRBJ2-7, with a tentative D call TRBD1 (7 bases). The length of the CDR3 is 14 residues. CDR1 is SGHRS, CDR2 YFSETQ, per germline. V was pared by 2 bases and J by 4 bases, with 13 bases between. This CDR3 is CASSFGRGAYEQYF. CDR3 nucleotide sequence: TGCGCCAGCAGCTTCGGCAGGGGGGCATACGAGCAGTACTTC. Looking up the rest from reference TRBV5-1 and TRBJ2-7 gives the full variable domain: KAGVTQTPRYLIKTRGQQVTLSCSPISGHRSVSWYQQTPGQGLQFLFEYFSETQRNKGNFPGRFSGRQFSNSRSEMNVSTLELGDSALYLCASSFGRGAYEQYFGPGTRLTVT.

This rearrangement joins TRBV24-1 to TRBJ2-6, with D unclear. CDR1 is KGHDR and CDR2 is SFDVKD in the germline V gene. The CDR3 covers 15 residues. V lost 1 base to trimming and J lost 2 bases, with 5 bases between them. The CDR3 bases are TGTGCCACCAGTGATTTTACAGCTGGGGCCAACGTCCTGACTTTC. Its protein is CATSDFTAGANVLTF.

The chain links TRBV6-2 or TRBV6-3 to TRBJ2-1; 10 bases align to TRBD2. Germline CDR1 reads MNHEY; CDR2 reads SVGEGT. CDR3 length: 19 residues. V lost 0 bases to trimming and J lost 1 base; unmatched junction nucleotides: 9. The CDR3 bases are TGTGCCAGCAGTTACTCGACGGCTAGCGGGGGTATTTCCTACAATGAGCAGTTCTTC. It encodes CASSYSTASGGISYNEQFF.

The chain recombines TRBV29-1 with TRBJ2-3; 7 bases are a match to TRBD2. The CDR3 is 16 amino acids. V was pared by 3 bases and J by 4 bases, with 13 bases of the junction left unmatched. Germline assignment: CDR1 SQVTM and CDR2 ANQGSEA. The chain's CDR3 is CSVDAMSGTPPDTQYF. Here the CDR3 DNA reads TGCAGCGTTGATGCCATGAGCGGGACCCCTCCAGATACGCAGTATTTT.

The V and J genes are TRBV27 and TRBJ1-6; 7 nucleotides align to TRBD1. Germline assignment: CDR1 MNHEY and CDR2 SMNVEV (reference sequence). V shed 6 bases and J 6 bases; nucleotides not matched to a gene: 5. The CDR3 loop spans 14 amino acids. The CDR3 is CASRGQPANSPLHF. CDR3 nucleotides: TGTGCCAGCAGGGGACAGCCTGCTAATTCACCCCTCCACTTT.

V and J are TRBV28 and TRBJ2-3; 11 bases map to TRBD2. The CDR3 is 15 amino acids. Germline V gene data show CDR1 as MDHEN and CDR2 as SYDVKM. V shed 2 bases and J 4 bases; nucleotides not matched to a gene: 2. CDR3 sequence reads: CASSLLAGGADTQYF. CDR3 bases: TGTGCCAGCAGTTTACTAGCGGGGGGCGCAGATACGCAGTATTTT. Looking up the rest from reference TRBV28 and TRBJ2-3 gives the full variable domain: DVKVTQSSRYLVKRTGEKVFLECVQDMDHENMFWYRQDPGLGLRLIYFSYDVKMKEKGDIPEGYSVSREKKERFSLILESASTNQTSMYLCASSLLAGGADTQYFGPGTRLTVL.

The DNA for the CDR3 is TGCGCCAGCAGCCAAGATTCAAAGGATTGGGAGAACCGAGCTTTCTTT. This translates into CASSQDSKDWENRAFF. The chain carries TRBV4-3 and TRBJ1-1; the D is unclear. Germline CDR1 and CDR2: LGHNA and YSLEER. V was trimmed by 0 bases and J by 10 bases, leaving 21 bases between them. The length of the CDR3 is 16 residues.

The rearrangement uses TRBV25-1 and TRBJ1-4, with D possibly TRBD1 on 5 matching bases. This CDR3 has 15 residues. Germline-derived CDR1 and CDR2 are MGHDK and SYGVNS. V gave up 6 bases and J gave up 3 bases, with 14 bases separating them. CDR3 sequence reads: CASSPRGGSNEKLFF. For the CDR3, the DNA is TGTGCCAGCAGCCCCCGGGGGGGATCTAATGAAAAACTGTTTTTT.

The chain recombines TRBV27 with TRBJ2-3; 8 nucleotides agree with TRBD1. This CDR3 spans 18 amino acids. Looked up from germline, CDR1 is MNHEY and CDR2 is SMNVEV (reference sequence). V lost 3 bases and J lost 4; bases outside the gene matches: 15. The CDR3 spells CASSFPGTGGKGADTQYF. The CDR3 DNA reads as TGTGCCAGCAGTTTCCCCGGGACAGGTGGGAAGGGGGCAGATACGCAGTATTTT.

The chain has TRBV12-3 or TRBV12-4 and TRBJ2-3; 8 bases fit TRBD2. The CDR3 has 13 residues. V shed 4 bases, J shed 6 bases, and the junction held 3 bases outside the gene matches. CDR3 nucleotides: TGTGCCAGCAGTTACACGGGGGGGGATACGCAGTATTTT. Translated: CASSYTGGDTQYF.

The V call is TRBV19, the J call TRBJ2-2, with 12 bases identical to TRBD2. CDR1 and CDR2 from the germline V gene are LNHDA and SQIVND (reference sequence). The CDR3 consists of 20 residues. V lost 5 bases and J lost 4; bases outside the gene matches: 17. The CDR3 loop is CASSLHLTSGRSPATGELFF. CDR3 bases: TGTGCCAGTAGTCTGCACCTTACTAGCGGGAGGAGTCCGGCCACCGGGGAGCTGTTTTTT.

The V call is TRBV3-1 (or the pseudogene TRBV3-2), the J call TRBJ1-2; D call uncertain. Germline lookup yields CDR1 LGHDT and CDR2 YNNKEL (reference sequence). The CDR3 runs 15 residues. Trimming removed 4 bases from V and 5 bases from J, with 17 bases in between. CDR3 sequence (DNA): TGTGCCAGCAGCCCAGGCCTGGGTGAGTGGTATGGCTACACCTTC. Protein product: CASSPGLGEWYGYTF.

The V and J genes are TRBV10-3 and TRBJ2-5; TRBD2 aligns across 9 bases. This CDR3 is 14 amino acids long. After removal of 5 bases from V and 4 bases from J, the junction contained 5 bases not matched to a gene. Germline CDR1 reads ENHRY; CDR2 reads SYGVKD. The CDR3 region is CAISSGTSSETQYF. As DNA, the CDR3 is TGTGCCATCAGTTCCGGGACTAGCTCAGAGACCCAGTACTTC.

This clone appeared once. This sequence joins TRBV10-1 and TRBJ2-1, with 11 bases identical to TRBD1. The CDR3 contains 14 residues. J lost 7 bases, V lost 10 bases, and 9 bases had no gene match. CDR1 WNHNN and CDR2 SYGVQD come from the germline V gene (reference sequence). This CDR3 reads CATNTGTGGNEQFF. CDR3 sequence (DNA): TGCGCCACCAATACCGGGACAGGGGGAAATGAGCAGTTCTTC.

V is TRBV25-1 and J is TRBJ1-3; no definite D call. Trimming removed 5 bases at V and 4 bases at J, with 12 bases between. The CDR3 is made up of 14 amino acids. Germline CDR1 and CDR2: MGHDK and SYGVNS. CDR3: CASSTGAGGNTIYF. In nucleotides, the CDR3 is TGTGCCAGCAGTACGGGAGCGGGAGGAAACACCATATATTTT.

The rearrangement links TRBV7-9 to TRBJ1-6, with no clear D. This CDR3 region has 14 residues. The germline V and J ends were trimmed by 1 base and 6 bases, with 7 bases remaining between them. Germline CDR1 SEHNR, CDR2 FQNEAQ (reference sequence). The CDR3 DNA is TGTGCCAGCAGCTTAGACAGTCTTAATTCACCCCTCCACTTT. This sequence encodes CASSLDSLNSPLHF.

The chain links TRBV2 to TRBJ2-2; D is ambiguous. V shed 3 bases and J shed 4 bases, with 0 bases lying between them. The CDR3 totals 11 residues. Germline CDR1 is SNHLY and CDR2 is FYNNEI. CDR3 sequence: CASSDTGELFF. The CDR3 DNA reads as TGTGCCAGCAGTGACACCGGGGAGCTGTTTTTT.

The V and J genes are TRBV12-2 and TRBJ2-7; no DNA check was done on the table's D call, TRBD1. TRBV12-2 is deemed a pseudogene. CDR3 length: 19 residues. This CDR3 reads CASRLDKLTGGLEIYEQYF. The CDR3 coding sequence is TGTGCAAGTCGCTTAGATAAACTTACAGGGGGCCTTGAAATCTACGAGCAGTACTTC.

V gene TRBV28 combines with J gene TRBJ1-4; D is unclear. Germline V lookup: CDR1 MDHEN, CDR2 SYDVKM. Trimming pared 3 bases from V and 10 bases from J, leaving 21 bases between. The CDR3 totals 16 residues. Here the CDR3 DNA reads TGTGCCAGCAGTTTGAGGGCTACTCCGGGTTTCGGAAAACTGTTTTTT. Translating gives CASSLRATPGFGKLFF.

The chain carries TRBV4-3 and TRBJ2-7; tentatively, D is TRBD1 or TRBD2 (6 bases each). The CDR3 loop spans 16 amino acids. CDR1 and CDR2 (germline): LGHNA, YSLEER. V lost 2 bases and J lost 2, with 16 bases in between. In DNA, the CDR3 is TGCGCCAGCAGCCAACTCCACGGAGGGGGGCCCTACGAGCAGTACTTC. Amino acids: CASSQLHGGGPYEQYF.

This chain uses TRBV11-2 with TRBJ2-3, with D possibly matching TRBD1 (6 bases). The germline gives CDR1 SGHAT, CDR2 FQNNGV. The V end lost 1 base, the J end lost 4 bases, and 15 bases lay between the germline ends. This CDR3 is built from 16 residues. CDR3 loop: CASSLAGRGSSDTQYF. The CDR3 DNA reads TGTGCCAGCAGCTTAGCGGGCAGGGGTTCATCAGATACGCAGTATTTT.

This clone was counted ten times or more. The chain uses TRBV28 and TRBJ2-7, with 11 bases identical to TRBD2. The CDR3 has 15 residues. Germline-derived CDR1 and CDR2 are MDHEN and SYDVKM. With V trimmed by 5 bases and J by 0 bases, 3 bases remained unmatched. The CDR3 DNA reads TGTGCCAGCAGTGCTAGCGGGAGGACCTCCTACGAGCAGTACTTC. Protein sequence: CASSASGRTSYEQYF.

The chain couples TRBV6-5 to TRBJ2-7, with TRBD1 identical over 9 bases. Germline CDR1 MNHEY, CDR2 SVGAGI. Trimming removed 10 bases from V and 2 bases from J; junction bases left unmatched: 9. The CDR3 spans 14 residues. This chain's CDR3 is CATNRDRVAYEQYF. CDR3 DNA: TGTGCCACGAACCGGGACAGGGTTGCCTACGAGCAGTACTTC.